Each of the 24 T cell receptor beta chains below was sequenced from the same sample in a study of control samples from healthy donors and cancer patients. Produced via immunoSEQ multiplex PCR; TCRdb's table is partial and in-frame only. The data show about 98,000 clones, over 60% seen once. The source material was blood. The receptors come from a woman in her thirties in good health.

The gene calls are TRBV29-1 and TRBJ2-6, with D possibly called TRBD1 or TRBD2 (5 bases each). This CDR3 contains 16 residues. Per the germline V gene, CDR1 is SQVTM and CDR2 is ANQGSEA. V lost 6 bases, J lost 0 bases, and 15 bases lay in between. Here the CDR3 reads CSVPRDPSSGANVLTF. The CDR3, as DNA: TGCAGCGTACCCCGGGACCCGAGCTCTGGGGCCAACGTCCTGACTTTC.

The gene calls are TRBV9 and TRBJ1-1, with D uncertain. The CDR3 sequence is 14 residues long. The germline CDR1 and CDR2 sequences are SGDLS and YYNGEE. V was pared by 3 bases and J by 2 bases, with 11 bases between. CDR3: CASSGREANTEAFF. In nucleotides, the CDR3 is TGTGCCAGCAGCGGGCGGGAAGCTAACACTGAAGCTTTCTTT. Complete variable domain (other parts from reference TRBV9 and TRBJ1-1): DSGVTQTPKHLITATGQRVTLRCSPRSGDLSVYWYQQSLDQGLQFLIQYYNGEERAKGNILERFSAQQFPDLHSELNLSSLELGDSALYFCASSGREANTEAFFGQGTRLTVV.

J is TRBJ2-1 and V is TRBV30; D may be TRBD1 (6 bases). There are 15 residues in the CDR3. The ends were cut back, 1 base at V and 0 bases at J, with 10 bases in the middle. Per germline, CDR1 GTSNPN and CDR2 SVGIG (reference sequence). CDR3: CAWSGQGGSYNEQFF. DNA for the CDR3: TGTGCCTGGAGTGGACAAGGGGGCTCCTACAATGAGCAGTTCTTC.

This clone was found a few times. V and J are TRBV29-1 and TRBJ1-1, with a possible D match to TRBD1 (5 bases). V was trimmed by 2 bases and J by 8 bases, leaving 6 bases between them. The length of the CDR3 is 10 residues. The V gene's germline CDR1 is SQVTM and CDR2 ANQGSEA. The CDR3 region has the DNA TGCAGCGTTGAAAGGACAGAAGCTTTCTTT. It yields the protein CSVERTEAFF.

There are a few counts of this clone. The V and J genes are TRBV18 and TRBJ2-1; 11 nucleotides align to TRBD1. The CDR3 is 15 amino acids. The V segment lost 2 bases and the J segment 6 bases; nucleotides outside the gene matches: 3. Looked up from germline, CDR1 is KGHSH and CDR2 is LQKENI. CDR3 nucleotide sequence: TGTGCCAGCTCACCAACCGGGACAGGGGGCAATGAGCAGTTCTTC. Protein product: CASSPTGTGGNEQFF.

This chain connects TRBV27 to TRBJ1-3; TRBD1 matches at 10 bases. Germline loops: CDR1 MNHEY, CDR2 SMNVEV (reference sequence). There are 15 residues in the CDR3. V dropped 5 bases and J dropped 4; count of bases not matched to a gene: 5. The CDR3 DNA follows: TGTGCCAGCAGTCCGGACAGGGGGACAGGAAACACCATATATTTT. Translated: CASSPDRGTGNTIYF.

V usage is TRBV4-2 and J usage is TRBJ1-4, with TRBD1 matching 8 bases. Trimming cost V 3 bases and J 6 bases; bases outside gene matches: 6. Germline V CDR1 and CDR2: LGHNA, YNFKEQ. CDR3 length: 15 amino acids. Here the CDR3 DNA reads TGTGCCAGCAGCCACCCGGACAGGGCAGATGAAAAACTGTTTTTT. It codes for CASSHPDRADEKLFF.

The chain links TRBV4-3 to TRBJ2-3; D not certain. Germline lookup yields CDR1 LGHNA and CDR2 YSLEER. The V gene lost 0 bases and the J gene lost 6 bases, with 7 bases spanning the gap. This CDR3 is built from 13 residues. For the CDR3, the DNA is TGCGCCAGCAGCCAAGATAGTTGGGATACGCAGTATTTT. Its translation is CASSQDSWDTQYF.

V is TRBV7-6 and J is TRBJ1-6, with D possibly matching TRBD1 (6 bases). The CDR3 has 16 amino acids. The germline V gene encodes CDR1 SGHVS and CDR2 FNYEAQ. V was clipped by 2 bases and J by 6 bases, with 14 bases between them. The DNA for the CDR3 is TGTGCCAGCAGCTTAAGGGGACATCAGAGTAATTCACCCCTCCACTTT. This gives the protein CASSLRGHQSNSPLHF.

The chain is built from TRBV24-1 and TRBJ2-7; perhaps D is TRBD1 or TRBD2 (5 bases each). The ends were cut back, 5 bases at V and 5 bases at J, with 12 bases in the middle. From germline, CDR1 is KGHDR and CDR2 SFDVKD. The CDR3 runs to 13 residues. The CDR3, as DNA: TGTGCCACCAGTGTTGAAGGGACGGACGAGCAGTACTTC. Amino acid sequence: CATSVEGTDEQYF.

The chain joins TRBV15 to TRBJ2-6; 8 bases are a match to TRBD1. This CDR3 has 18 residues. Germline lookup yields CDR1 LNHNV and CDR2 YYDKDF (reference sequence). Trimming took 0 bases from V and 2 from J; bases not matched to a gene: 6. The CDR3 DNA follows: TGTGCCACCAGCAGAGAGCTAATGACAGGGGCTGGGGCCAACGTCCTGACTTTC. This sequence encodes CATSRELMTGAGANVLTF. Filled out from reference TRBV15 and TRBJ2-6, the complete variable domain reads DAMVIQNPRYQVTQFGKPVTLSCSQTLNHNVMYWYQQKSSQAPKLLFHYYDKDFNNEADTPDNFQSRRPNTSFCFLDIRSPGLGDTAMYLCATSRELMTGAGANVLTFGAGSRLTVL.

The V and J genes are TRBV2 and TRBJ2-2, with D possibly TRBD1 on 5 matching bases. V lost 6 bases, J lost 4 bases, and 12 bases lay in between. In germline, CDR1 is SNHLY, CDR2 FYNNEI. The CDR3 is 14 residues long. The CDR3 nucleotides read TGTGCCAGCAGAAGGGCAGGGTCCACCGGGGAGCTGTTTTTT. Translated, it gives CASRRAGSTGELFF.

This chain links TRBV19 with TRBJ2-3; TRBD1 agrees at 7 bases. Trimming at V came to 6 bases and at J to 2 bases, leaving 8 bases not matched to a gene. The CDR3 is 15 residues long. Germline V lookup: CDR1 LNHDA, CDR2 SQIVND (reference sequence). The CDR3 region is CASSVDRENTDTQYF. In DNA, the CDR3 is TGTGCCAGTAGCGTAGACAGGGAAAACACAGATACGCAGTATTTT.

V usage is TRBV30 and J usage is TRBJ2-2; D uncertain. The CDR3 loop spans 13 amino acids. Germline-derived CDR1 and CDR2 are GTSNPN and SVGIG (reference sequence). Trimming left V 0 bases short and J 8 bases short, with 10 bases between. Written as DNA, the CDR3 is TGTGCCTGGAGTGTTGGCCAAGTGGGGGAGCTGTTTTTT. Its protein is CAWSVGQVGELFF.

The V and J genes are TRBV19 and TRBJ2-5; maybe TRBD1 (6 bases). The CDR3 spans 13 residues. Trimming removed 7 bases at V and 1 base at J, with 10 bases between. Germline V CDR1 and CDR2: LNHDA, SQIVND (reference sequence). The CDR3 spells CASNQGSQETQYF. CDR3 sequence (DNA): TGTGCCAGTAACCAGGGGTCCCAAGAGACCCAGTACTTC.

V gene TRBV11-2 combines with J gene TRBJ2-7; D is possibly TRBD1 (5 bases). CDR1 is SGHAT and CDR2 is FQNNGV in the germline V gene. The CDR3 length is 15 residues. V lost 5 bases and J lost 6, with 20 bases in between. As DNA, the CDR3 is TGTGCCAGCAGCCCCACTGCCACGTCCACAGGCGAGCAGTACTTC. This codes for CASSPTATSTGEQYF.

CDR3 nucleotide sequence: TGTGCCAGTAGTATAGGGCAGGGGGCTGGGGCCAACGTCCTGACTTTC. Its protein product is CASSIGQGAGANVLTF. This chain uses TRBV19 with TRBJ2-6; 7 bases agree with TRBD1. V dropped 1 base and J dropped 2; count of bases not matched to a gene: 2. The CDR3 spans 16 residues. The germline V gene encodes CDR1 LNHDA and CDR2 SQIVND (reference sequence).

The chain carries TRBV7-2 and TRBJ2-3; 7 positions match TRBD2. Germline trimming cut 5 bases from V and 6 bases from J; bases unmatched to any gene: 11. The CDR3 runs to 15 residues. Germline V CDR1 and CDR2: SGHTA, FQGNSA. CDR3 residues: CASSPKRGVPDTQYF. CDR3 in DNA: TGTGCCAGCAGCCCGAAGCGGGGCGTCCCGGATACGCAGTATTTT.

The chain couples TRBV5-1 to TRBJ2-1; perhaps D is TRBD1 or TRBD2 (5 bases each). V shed 6 bases and J shed 11 bases, with 18 bases lying between them. CDR3 size: 13 residues. CDR1 and CDR2 (germline): SGHRS, YFSETQ. CDR3 sequence (DNA): TGCGCCAGCACTTCGGAGGAGCAGGGCCAGCAGTTCTTC. It yields the protein CASTSEEQGQQFF.

This chain uses TRBV5-1 with TRBJ1-2, with 10 bases identical to TRBD1. Germline CDR1 and CDR2: SGHRS and YFSETQ. The CDR3 has 14 residues. The J segment lost 2 bases and the V segment lost 4 bases, leaving 2 bases of the junction unmatched. The CDR3 DNA reads TGCGCCAGCAGCGCGGGACAGGGGAACTATGGCTACACCTTC. It is translated as CASSAGQGNYGYTF.

The genes are TRBV18 and TRBJ2-2; D remains unclear. This CDR3 contains 14 residues. V lost 6 bases and J 4 bases, leaving 12 bases between the germline ends. Germline V gene sequence: CDR1 KGHSH, CDR2 LQKENI. CDR3 bases: TGTGCCAGCTCCCCCGGGTCCCTCACCGGGGAGCTGTTTTTT. Translated: CASSPGSLTGELFF. Drawing the rest from reference TRBV18 and TRBJ2-2, the complete variable domain is NAGVMQNPRHLVRRRGQEARLRCSPMKGHSHVYWYRQLPEEGLKFMVYLQKENIIDESGMPKERFSAEFPKEGPSILRIQQVVRGDSAAYFCASSPGSLTGELFFGEGSRLTVL.

This clone showed up just once. The CDR3 nucleotides are TGTGCCAGCAGTAGACACAGGGAATTCTACGAGCAGTACTTC. Protein: CASSRHREFYEQYF. The gene calls are TRBV27 and TRBJ2-7; TRBD1 is a possible D gene (6 bases). Germline V gene sequence: CDR1 MNHEY, CDR2 SMNVEV (reference sequence). Trimming pared 5 bases from V and 3 bases from J, leaving 14 bases between. This CDR3 region has 14 residues.

V usage is TRBV10-1 and J usage is TRBJ2-7; D remains unclear. Trimming pared 1 base from V and 3 bases from J, leaving 7 bases between. Per the germline V gene, CDR1 is WNHNN and CDR2 is SYGVQD (reference sequence). The CDR3 is made up of 13 amino acids. CDR3 residues: CASSEWVGYEQYF. The CDR3 DNA reads TGCGCCAGCAGTGAGTGGGTGGGCTACGAGCAGTACTTC.

This clone was seen more than once but under ten times. CDR3 DNA: TGTGCCAGCTTCAGGCGCGGGGAGCAGTACTTC. Amino acid sequence: CASFRRGEQYF. The gene calls are TRBV5-8 and TRBJ2-7; weak D call: TRBD2 (5 bases). The CDR3 consists of 11 residues. The ends were cut back, 7 bases at V and 7 bases at J, with 12 bases in the middle. From germline, CDR1 is SGHTS and CDR2 YDEGEE.